This TCR beta chain emerged from a study of T cell changes during pregnancy in multiple sclerosis. Produced via immunoSEQ multiplex PCR; TCRdb's table is partial and in-frame only. Here the sample spans about 71,000 clones, approximately 94% being singletons. This sample comprised peripheral blood, obtained in the third trimester of pregnancy. The receptor comes from a female donor with multiple sclerosis, enrolled in a pregnancy study.

CDR3 nucleotides: TGTGCCAGCAGTGCCCGACAGGATTCCCTTAACTATGGCTACACCTTC. This gives the protein CASSARQDSLNYGYTF. V and J are TRBV28 and TRBJ1-2; possibly TRBD1 for D (6 bases). This CDR3 comprises 16 residues. From germline, CDR1 is MDHEN and CDR2 SYDVKM. V lost 5 bases, J lost 1 base, and 17 bases lay in between.